A single sample is the source of the 9 T cell receptor beta chains below, sequenced in a study of T cell repertoires in cytomegalovirus infection. MiXCR, applied by TCRdb to the reads, yields one record per CDR3 protein. The sample includes over 300,000 distinct CDR3 sequences, 9% to 9.5% of them seen just once. The sample comprised PBMCs. These receptor sequences come from a human donor in good health (CMV status not recorded). Some clones in this sample may be carry-over from other donors' samples.

The J gene is TRBJ2-3, the V gene TRBV12-5; maybe TRBD2 (5 bases). This CDR3 is 16 amino acids long. V lost 5 bases to trimming and J lost 4 bases, with 19 bases between them. The germline CDR1 and CDR2 sequences are LGHNT and FRNRAP. Here the CDR3 reads CASGPPSTSRADTQYF. Written as DNA, the CDR3 is TGTGCTAGTGGTCCCCCTTCAACTAGTCGGGCAGATACGCAGTATTTT.

This clonotype was found a few times. The rearrangement uses TRBV12-3 or TRBV12-4 and TRBJ2-4, with D perhaps being TRBD1 or TRBD2 (6 bases each). V was shortened by 7 bases and J by 5 bases, with 15 bases between the two germline ends. The CDR3 is 14 residues long. The CDR3 sequence is CASTPWGAQNIQYF. In DNA form, the CDR3 reads TGTGCCAGCACCCCGTGGGGGGCACAAAACATTCAGTACTTC.

This clonotype was counted only a few times. The rearrangement links TRBV28 to TRBJ1-6; D possibly corresponds to TRBD1 (5 bases). Germline assignment: CDR1 MDHEN and CDR2 SYDVKM. V lost 2 bases and J 8 bases, leaving 13 bases between the germline ends. This CDR3 comprises 15 residues. As DNA, the CDR3 is TGTGCCAGCAGTTTACGGGACGGACTCGATTCACCCCTCCACTTT. The encoded protein is CASSLRDGLDSPLHF.

This clonotype has just a few counts. This chain links TRBV12-3 or TRBV12-4 with TRBJ2-7, with TRBD2 matching 7 bases. This CDR3 is built from 12 residues. Trimming took 3 bases from V and 5 from J; bases not matched to a gene: 1. This chain's CDR3 is CASSFGGDEQYF. DNA for the CDR3: TGTGCCAGCAGTTTTGGGGGGGACGAGCAGTACTTC.

Ten or more counts support this clonotype. One junction end disagrees with the germline gene, perhaps due to a read error. This chain connects TRBV5-6 to TRBJ1-1; 9 positions agree with TRBD1. The CDR3 totals 15 residues. Germline V gene lookup returns CDR1 SGHDT and CDR2 YYEEEE. The DNA for the CDR3 is TGTGCCAGCAGCCCGTGGGACAGGGAGAACCCTGAAGCTTTCTTT. It encodes CASSPWDRENPEAFF.

J is TRBJ2-3 and V is TRBV7-2; D may match TRBD1 or TRBD2 (5 bases each). Per germline, CDR1 SGHTA and CDR2 FQGNSA. The V end was cut by 0 bases, the J end by 6 bases, with 19 bases between. The CDR3 is 17 amino acids. The CDR3, as DNA: TGTGCCAGCAGCTTAGCGGAGGACTTTTGGGGGACGGATACGCAGTATTTT. Translated, it gives CASSLAEDFWGTDTQYF.

The table lists this clonotype with many counts. The chain couples TRBV6-1 to TRBJ2-2, with 9 positions matching TRBD2. The junction had 9 bases not matched to a gene; V was cut back by 7 bases and J by 3 bases. The CDR3 is 16 residues long. From germline, CDR1 is MNHNS and CDR2 SASEGT. The CDR3 sequence is CASTYSGSVDTGELFF. The CDR3 DNA reads TGTGCCAGCACTTATAGCGGGAGTGTCGACACCGGGGAGCTGTTTTTT.

This chain links TRBV7-3 with TRBJ2-3; 9 bases agree with TRBD2. Trimming took 2 bases from V and 5 from J; bases not matched to a gene: 5. The CDR3 has 15 amino acids. Germline loops: CDR1 SGHTA, CDR2 FQGTGA. The CDR3 protein is CASSLLGLAGDTQYF. In nucleotides, the CDR3 is TGTGCCAGCAGCTTACTGGGACTAGCTGGAGATACGCAGTATTTT.

The sample holds many counts of this clonotype. V is TRBV5-1 and J is TRBJ2-5; TRBD2 agrees at 11 bases. J lost 2 bases, V lost 0 bases, and 3 bases had no gene match. Germline assignment: CDR1 SGHRS and CDR2 YFSETQ. This CDR3 has 16 residues. This CDR3 is CASSLGLAGLQETQYF. For the CDR3, the DNA is TGCGCCAGCAGCTTGGGACTAGCGGGGCTACAAGAGACCCAGTACTTC.